These 31 T cell receptor beta chains were sequenced from one sample in a study of cytomegalovirus exposure and HLA in healthy donors. The PCR had 60 Vbeta and 13 Jbeta primers. Method: immunoSEQ multiplex PCR; TCRdb's copy keeps in-frame clones and lacks some. Of under 150,000 clones listed, over 8% were seen once; the top ten hold over 1.5%. Sequencing used PBMCs. Source of these receptors: a male donor in good health and CMV-seronegative.

This clone was detected a few times. The J gene is TRBJ2-4, the V gene TRBV5-1; D is possibly TRBD1 (5 bases). Trimming shortened V by 7 bases and J by 0 bases, and 14 bases separated the two germline ends. This CDR3 region has 15 residues. The germline CDR1 and CDR2 sequences are SGHRS and YFSETQ. CDR3 in DNA: TGCGCCAGCGCCCGGACATTCCTAGCCAAAAACATTCAGTACTTC. As protein: CASARTFLAKNIQYF. The variable domain in full, completed from reference TRBV5-1 and TRBJ2-4, reads KAGVTQTPRYLIKTRGQQVTLSCSPISGHRSVSWYQQTPGQGLQFLFEYFSETQRNKGNFPGRFSGRQFSNSRSEMNVSTLELGDSALYLCASARTFLAKNIQYFGAGTRLSVL.

This clone was observed a handful of times. This sequence joins TRBV9 and TRBJ1-2, with D hard to call. The length of the CDR3 is 14 residues. The ends were cut back, 1 base at V and 2 bases at J, with 9 bases in the middle. Germline V gene lookup returns CDR1 SGDLS and CDR2 YYNGEE. The CDR3 DNA is TGTGCCAGCAGCGTAAACAGTGAAAACTATGGCTACACCTTC. As protein: CASSVNSENYGYTF.

This clone appeared a few times. The chain has TRBV7-2 and TRBJ1-2, with 8 bases identical to TRBD1. Per the germline V gene, CDR1 is SGHTA and CDR2 is FQGNSA. CDR3 length: 15 amino acids. V trimming: 4 bases; J trimming: 8 bases; junction bases outside the gene matches: 12. The chain's CDR3 is CASSSPDRGYRGYTF. CDR3 bases: TGTGCCAGCAGCTCCCCAGACAGGGGTTATAGGGGCTACACCTTC.

This rearrangement joins TRBV4-1 to TRBJ1-6; D uncertain. The CDR3 consists of 15 residues. Germline V lookup: CDR1 MGHRA, CDR2 YSYEKL. V dropped 1 base and J dropped 4 bases, with 8 bases sitting between them. The CDR3 bases are TGCGCCAGCAGCCAAGTCCGGGAGTATAATTCACCCCTCCACTTT. Its protein product is CASSQVREYNSPLHF.

This clone was observed a few times. V and J are TRBV2 and TRBJ1-6, with 7 bases that match TRBD1. Germline lookup yields CDR1 SNHLY and CDR2 FYNNEI. The CDR3 is made up of 13 amino acids. Trimming removed 3 bases from V and 9 bases from J; junction bases left unmatched: 2. CDR3 DNA: TGTGCCAGCAGTGAGGCAGGGGGTTCACCCCTCCACTTT. It is translated as CASSEAGGSPLHF.

The V call is TRBV7-9, the J call TRBJ2-7, with D possibly TRBD1 on 6 matching bases. Germline V gives CDR1 SEHNR, CDR2 FQNEAQ (reference sequence). The CDR3 is 14 amino acids. With 3 bases removed from V and 1 base from J, the gap between germline ends came to 10 bases. The CDR3 DNA is TGTGCCAGCAGCTTCGACAGGTCATCCTACGAGCAGTACTTC. This gives the protein CASSFDRSSYEQYF.

The chain is built from TRBV13 and TRBJ1-2; D is uncertain. Looked up from germline, CDR1 is PRHDT and CDR2 is FYEKMQ (reference sequence). The CDR3 length is 14 residues. Trimming took 3 bases from V and 6 from J, leaving 14 bases between them. The CDR3 DNA follows: TGTGCCAGCAGCTTTCTGACTCAGTACGATGGCTACACCTTC. Its translation: CASSFLTQYDGYTF.

This clone turned up a few times. V and J are TRBV7-3 and TRBJ1-2, with 10 positions matching TRBD1. Germline lookup yields CDR1 SGHTA and CDR2 FQGTGA. The junction had 5 bases not matched to a gene; V was cut back by 5 bases and J by 5 bases. This CDR3 is built from 14 residues. CDR3 amino acids: CASSAGTGEYGYTF. The CDR3 DNA is TGTGCCAGCAGCGCCGGGACAGGGGAATATGGCTACACCTTC. Drawing the rest from reference TRBV7-3 and TRBJ1-2, the complete variable domain is GAGVSQTPSNKVTEKGKYVELRCDPISGHTALYWYRQSLGQGPEFLIYFQGTGAADDSGLPNDRFFAVRPEGSVSTLKIQRTERGDSAVYLCASSAGTGEYGYTFGSGTRLTVV.

This clone was observed a few times. The CDR3 sequence: CASSQDISSSYEQYF. The CDR3 region has the DNA TGCGCCAGCAGCCAAGACATCTCCAGCTCCTACGAGCAGTACTTC. The V and J genes are TRBV4-3 and TRBJ2-7; D is unresolved. The length of the CDR3 is 15 residues. V was trimmed by 0 bases and J by 0 bases, leaving 9 bases between them. The V gene's germline CDR1 is LGHNA and CDR2 YSLEER.

This clone was observed a handful of times. V gene TRBV18 combines with J gene TRBJ2-2; 10 bases fit TRBD1. Germline values: CDR1 KGHSH, CDR2 LQKENI. The ends lost 3 bases at V and 6 bases at J; junction bases unmatched: 1. The CDR3 covers 14 residues. The DNA for the CDR3 is TGTGCCAGCTCACCCGGGACAGGGGCCGGGGAGCTGTTTTTT. Translation: CASSPGTGAGELFF.

In its sample, this clone was seen a few times. This rearrangement joins TRBV14 to TRBJ1-2, with unresolved D. Germline V gene lookup returns CDR1 SGHDN and CDR2 FVKESK. Trimming took off 1 base at V and 4 bases at J, with 10 bases between the two ends. The CDR3 is made up of 14 amino acids. The CDR3 protein is CASSQGAQFYGYTF. The CDR3 nucleotides read TGTGCCAGCAGCCAAGGTGCTCAGTTCTATGGCTACACCTTC.

This clone was recorded a few times. V and J are TRBV7-3 and TRBJ2-2, with 7 bases lining up with TRBD1. V gave up 2 bases and J gave up 2 bases; unmatched junction bases: 2. The CDR3 runs to 15 residues. The V gene's germline CDR1 is SGHTA and CDR2 FQGTGA. In nucleotides, the CDR3 is TGTGCCAGCAGCTTAGGGGACAGTAACACCGGGGAGCTGTTTTTT. This translates into CASSLGDSNTGELFF.

This clone was detected a few times. The gene calls are TRBV29-1 and TRBJ2-2; possibly TRBD2 for D (6 bases). Germline CDR1 is SQVTM and CDR2 is ANQGSEA. This CDR3 has 17 amino acids. V was trimmed by 5 bases and J by 7 bases, leaving 26 bases between them. CDR3 DNA: TGCAGCGTTACATGGGGGGAAGGCACCGGGGCTGTCGGGGAGCTGTTTTTT. It yields the protein CSVTWGEGTGAVGELFF.

The genes are TRBV4-2 and TRBJ2-7; 8 nucleotides align to TRBD1. J was trimmed by 0 bases and V by 3 bases; bases with no gene match: 10. The CDR3 extends over 17 amino acids. Germline CDR1 reads LGHNA; CDR2 reads YNFKEQ. CDR3 in DNA: TGTGCCAGCAGCCAGCACCGAGGAGGGACAGGCTCCTACGAGCAGTACTTC. Encoded protein: CASSQHRGGTGSYEQYF.

This clone has more than one count but fewer than ten. The chain has TRBV7-2 and TRBJ2-3; 11 bases match TRBD2. The CDR3 length is 16 residues. Germline V gene lookup returns CDR1 SGHTA and CDR2 FQGNSA. V dropped 3 bases and J dropped 1; count of bases not matched to a gene: 3. The CDR3 reads CASSFPGLAGTDTQYF. For the CDR3, the DNA is TGTGCCAGCAGCTTCCCGGGACTAGCGGGCACAGATACGCAGTATTTT.

This clone showed up just a few times. This chain links TRBV7-2 with TRBJ1-1, with a tentative D call TRBD1 (6 bases). Per germline, CDR1 SGHTA and CDR2 FQGNSA. The V end was cut by 5 bases, the J end by 1 base, with 14 bases between. The CDR3 loop spans 15 amino acids. In DNA form, the CDR3 reads TGTGCCAGCAGCGGCCGGGACATGTGGAACACTGAAGCTTTCTTT. It specifies CASSGRDMWNTEAFF.

Only a few counts were recorded for this clone. J is TRBJ2-6 and V is TRBV19, with TRBD1 identical over 10 bases. V gave up 5 bases and J gave up 0 bases; unmatched junction bases: 7. The CDR3 is made up of 18 amino acids. Per the germline V gene, CDR1 is LNHDA and CDR2 is SQIVND (reference sequence). The chain's CDR3 is CASSARDRGDSGANVLTF. DNA for the CDR3: TGTGCCAGTAGTGCCCGGGACAGGGGCGACTCTGGGGCCAACGTCCTGACTTTC.

CDR3 amino acids: CASSYSTGGITGELFF. CDR3 nucleotide sequence: TGTGCCAGCAGTTACTCGACAGGGGGGATAACCGGGGAGCTGTTTTTT. The chain employs TRBV6-5 and TRBJ2-2; 9 nucleotides match TRBD1. CDR3 length equals 16 residues. The germline gives CDR1 MNHEY, CDR2 SVGAGI. Trimming removed 0 bases from V and 5 bases from J; junction bases left unmatched: 4.

This clone turned up a few times. This chain connects TRBV19 to TRBJ2-2; possible D gene TRBD1, 6 bases. Per the germline V gene, CDR1 is LNHDA and CDR2 is SQIVND (reference sequence). Trimming took 1 base from V and 2 from J, leaving 8 bases between them. This CDR3 is built from 15 residues. The CDR3 DNA reads as TGTGCCAGTAGTATAGGGGGGCCAAACACCGGGGAGCTGTTTTTT. Residues: CASSIGGPNTGELFF.

V is TRBV5-1 and J is TRBJ2-7, with a tentative D call TRBD1 (6 bases). Between the trimmed V and J ends, which lost 4 bases and 0 bases, there was a span of 11 bases. Germline V gene sequence: CDR1 SGHRS, CDR2 YFSETQ. The CDR3 spans 14 residues. CDR3 amino acids: CASSPQGSSYEQYF. The CDR3, as DNA: TGCGCCAGCAGCCCGCAGGGGTCCTCCTACGAGCAGTACTTC.

J is TRBJ2-2 and V is TRBV6-5; maybe TRBD1 (6 bases). CDR3 length equals 15 residues. From germline, CDR1 is MNHEY and CDR2 SVGAGI. V lost 5 bases and J 4 bases, leaving 14 bases between the germline ends. The CDR3 nucleotides read TGTGCCAGCAGTCTCAAAGGGGGACGCACCGGGGAGCTGTTTTTT. Translating gives CASSLKGGRTGELFF.

This clone was recorded a few times. This chain uses TRBV7-9 with TRBJ1-1, with unresolved D. V was shortened by 5 bases and J by 7 bases, with 14 bases between the two germline ends. There are 13 residues in the CDR3. Germline loops: CDR1 SEHNR, CDR2 FQNEAQ (reference sequence). CDR3 loop: CASSPIYEGEAFF. DNA for the CDR3: TGTGCCAGCAGCCCCATCTACGAGGGTGAAGCTTTCTTT.

The rearrangement links TRBV4-1 to TRBJ1-6; TRBD1 agrees at 7 bases. Germline-derived CDR1 and CDR2 are MGHRA and YSYEKL. The CDR3 extends over 16 amino acids. V lost 4 bases to trimming and J lost 10 bases; unmatched junction nucleotides: 13. CDR3 in amino acids: CASSLRGDRSASPLHF. The CDR3 coding sequence is TGCGCCAGCAGCCTAAGGGGGGACAGATCTGCCTCACCCCTCCACTTT.

The chain links TRBV28 to TRBJ1-1; D not resolved. This CDR3 region has 13 residues. Trimming removed 3 bases from V and 1 base from J, with 6 bases in between. Looked up from germline, CDR1 is MDHEN and CDR2 is SYDVKM. The CDR3 DNA follows: TGTGCCAGCAGTTTGCTCGGGAACACTGAAGCTTTCTTT. Translation gives CASSLLGNTEAFF.

This clone has only a few counts. Mismatch with germline at one junction end may stem from a read error. The chain carries TRBV19 and TRBJ1-5; TRBD1 aligns across 8 bases. Germline values: CDR1 LNHDA, CDR2 SQIVND (reference sequence). CDR3 length equals 11 residues. The CDR3 region is CASSETGVRYF. The CDR3 nucleotides are TGTGCCAGTAGTGAGACAGGGGTGCGGTACTTT.

The V gene is TRBV27, the J gene TRBJ2-7; 10 bases fit TRBD1. V shed 6 bases, J shed 2 bases, and the junction held 7 bases outside the gene matches. The CDR3 consists of 15 residues. Germline CDR1 MNHEY, CDR2 SMNVEV (reference sequence). For the CDR3, the DNA is TGTGCCAGCAGCCATACCGGGACAGGGGCCTACGAGCAGTACTTC. Amino acids: CASSHTGTGAYEQYF.

This clone appeared a few times. The chain joins TRBV30 to TRBJ2-6; TRBD1 aligns across 7 bases. The CDR3 extends over 17 amino acids. CDR1 and CDR2 (germline): GTSNPN, SVGIG (reference sequence). With V trimmed by 4 bases and J by 1 base, 10 bases remained unmatched. The CDR3 here is CAWTSGTALSGANVLTF. CDR3 sequence (DNA): TGTGCCTGGACCTCCGGGACAGCCCTTTCTGGGGCCAACGTCCTGACTTTC.

The J gene is TRBJ2-7, the V gene TRBV6-5; possibly TRBD1 for D (6 bases). The CDR3 totals 13 residues. Germline loops: CDR1 MNHEY, CDR2 SVGAGI. Trimming removed 6 bases at V and 3 bases at J, with 12 bases between. CDR3 DNA sequence: TGTGCCAGCAGCAGGGGTTTAGACTACGAGCAGTACTTC. Protein sequence: CASSRGLDYEQYF.

This clone was observed a few times. The chain uses TRBV29-1 and TRBJ1-1; unclear D gene. V was pared by 5 bases and J by 4 bases, with 14 bases between. Germline loops: CDR1 SQVTM, CDR2 ANQGSEA. The CDR3 sequence is 13 residues long. CDR3 residues: CSVRKTRGTEAFF. CDR3 DNA sequence: TGCAGCGTTAGGAAAACTCGGGGCACTGAAGCTTTCTTT.

The chain is built from TRBV28 and TRBJ1-2; 7 nucleotides match TRBD1. This CDR3 has 14 amino acids. With V trimmed by 9 bases and J by 4 bases, 11 bases remained unmatched. Per the germline V gene, CDR1 is MDHEN and CDR2 is SYDVKM. CDR3 sequence reads: CASLQGGSSYGYTF. The CDR3 DNA reads as TGTGCCAGTCTTCAGGGGGGCAGTAGCTATGGCTACACCTTC.

This clone was picked up a small number of times. The chain joins TRBV9 to TRBJ1-6, with 7 bases fitting TRBD1. In germline, CDR1 is SGDLS, CDR2 YYNGEE. CDR3 length: 15 amino acids. V lost 0 bases, J lost 6 bases, and 3 bases stayed unmatched. The DNA of the CDR3 is TGTGCCAGCAGCGTAGACGGGGACAGTAATTCACCCCTCCACTTT. Translation gives CASSVDGDSNSPLHF.